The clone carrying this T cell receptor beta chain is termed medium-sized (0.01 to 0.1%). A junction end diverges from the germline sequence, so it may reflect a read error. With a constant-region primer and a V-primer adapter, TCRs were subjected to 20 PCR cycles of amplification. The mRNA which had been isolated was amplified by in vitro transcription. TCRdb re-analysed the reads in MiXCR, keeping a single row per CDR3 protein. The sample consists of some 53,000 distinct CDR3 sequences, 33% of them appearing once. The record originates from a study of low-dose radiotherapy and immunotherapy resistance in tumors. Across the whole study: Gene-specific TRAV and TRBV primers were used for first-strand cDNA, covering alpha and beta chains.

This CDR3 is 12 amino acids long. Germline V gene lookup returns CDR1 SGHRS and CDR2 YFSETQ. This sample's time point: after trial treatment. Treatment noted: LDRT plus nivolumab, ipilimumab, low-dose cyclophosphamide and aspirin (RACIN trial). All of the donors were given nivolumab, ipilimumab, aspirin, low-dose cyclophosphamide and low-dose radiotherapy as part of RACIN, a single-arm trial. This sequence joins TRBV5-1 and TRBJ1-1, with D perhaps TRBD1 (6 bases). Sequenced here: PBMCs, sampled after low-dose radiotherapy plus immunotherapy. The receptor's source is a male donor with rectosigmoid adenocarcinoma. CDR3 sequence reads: CASSPEDREAFF. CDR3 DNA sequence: TGTGCCAGCAGCCCAGAGGACAGAGAAGCTTTCTTT.